Following are 20 T cell receptor beta chains from one sample sequenced in a study of blood T cell repertoires in COVID-19. Repertoires were generated with immunoSEQ multiplex PCR, while TCRdb's copy carries only in-frame clones and drops some. Of 150,000 to 200,000 clones in the sample, around 80% are singletons; the top ten hold around 8%. The sample was peripheral blood. Source of these receptors: a woman aged 70-85 years with acute or convalescent COVID-19.

The chain uses TRBV18 and TRBJ2-3, with D maybe TRBD2 (6 bases). The V end lost 6 bases, the J end lost 4 bases, and 17 bases lay between the germline ends. CDR3 length equals 15 residues. Germline V CDR1 and CDR2: KGHSH, LQKENI. DNA for the CDR3: TGTGCCAGCTCGCGACTAGGGGAAGGGGCAGATACGCAGTATTTT. It yields the protein CASSRLGEGADTQYF.

This clone is a singleton in its sample. The CDR3, as DNA: TGTGCCAGCAGTTTCGGGGGGACAACCAACTATGGCTACACCTTC. Its protein product is CASSFGGTTNYGYTF. The chain combines TRBV28 with TRBJ1-2; weak D call: TRBD1 (6 bases). The V end was cut by 3 bases, the J end by 2 bases, with 13 bases between. Germline V CDR1 and CDR2: MDHEN, SYDVKM. The CDR3 covers 15 residues.

Only a few counts were recorded for this clone. This rearrangement joins TRBV27 to TRBJ2-1, with TRBD1 as a possible D gene (6 bases). This CDR3 spans 15 amino acids. Germline-derived CDR1 and CDR2 are MNHEY and SMNVEV (reference sequence). V was shortened by 2 bases and J by 8 bases, with 16 bases between the two germline ends. In DNA form, the CDR3 reads TGTGCCAGCAGTTTAGGCGACAGGCGATGGTATGAGCAGTTCTTC. Protein product: CASSLGDRRWYEQFF.

The gene calls are TRBV3-1 (or the pseudogene TRBV3-2) and TRBJ2-1, with 8 bases matching TRBD2. V was clipped by 6 bases and J by 2 bases; unmatched bases: 3. The CDR3 has 14 amino acids. Germline-derived CDR1 and CDR2 are LGHDT and YNNKEL (reference sequence). CDR3 protein: CASSPGGAYNEQFF. The CDR3 nucleotides are TGTGCCAGCAGTCCGGGGGGGGCCTACAATGAGCAGTTCTTC.

The rearrangement uses TRBV19 and TRBJ1-2; 7 bases align to TRBD1. Trimming cost V 6 bases and J 4 bases; bases outside gene matches: 8. Looked up from germline, CDR1 is LNHDA and CDR2 is SQIVND (reference sequence). The CDR3 extends over 14 amino acids. As DNA, the CDR3 is TGTGCCAGTAGATCCATCGACAGGGTCTATGGCTACACCTTC. Amino acids: CASRSIDRVYGYTF.

V usage is TRBV24-1 and J usage is TRBJ2-3; no reliable D call. There are 15 residues in the CDR3. V was clipped by 9 bases and J by 2 bases, with 17 bases between them. Germline values: CDR1 KGHDR, CDR2 SFDVKD. CDR3 sequence reads: CATCKSSSNTDTQYF. The CDR3 DNA reads as TGTGCCACCTGTAAGAGTAGCAGTAACACAGATACGCAGTATTTT.

This chain connects TRBV7-9 to TRBJ1-2, with TRBD1 matching over 8 bases. The V gene end was trimmed by 6 bases and the J gene end by 7 bases; junction bases not matched to a gene: 16. CDR3 size: 16 residues. Germline V lookup: CDR1 SEHNR, CDR2 FQNEAQ (reference sequence). The CDR3: CASRQATSGGVRGYTF. The CDR3 region has the DNA TGTGCCAGCAGACAGGCGACCTCAGGGGGCGTTCGTGGCTACACCTTC. Supplemented by reference TRBV7-9 and TRBJ1-2, the full variable domain reads DTGVSQNPRHKITKRGQNVTFRCDPISEHNRLYWYRQTLGQGPEFLTYFQNEAQLEKSRLLSDRFSAERPKGSFSTLEIQRTEQGDSAMYLCASRQATSGGVRGYTFGSGTRLTVV.

This chain uses TRBV2 with TRBJ2-3; D ambiguous. The CDR3 sequence is 16 residues long. The V gene's germline CDR1 is SNHLY and CDR2 FYNNEI. V dropped 5 bases and J dropped 0 bases, with 15 bases sitting between them. CDR3 sequence: CASSYILTSSTDTQYF. CDR3 sequence (DNA): TGTGCCAGCAGTTATATCCTAACCTCTAGCACAGATACGCAGTATTTT.

The chain uses TRBV29-1 and TRBJ1-1; 8 bases map to TRBD1. Germline V gene lookup returns CDR1 SQVTM and CDR2 ANQGSEA. J lost 0 bases, V lost 3 bases, and 9 bases had no gene match. The CDR3 totals 16 residues. The CDR3 region has the DNA TGCAGCGTTGAGGACAGGGAGGAGAGTATGAACACTGAAGCTTTCTTT. Encoded protein: CSVEDREESMNTEAFF.

The chain carries TRBV5-4 and TRBJ1-4; 7 positions agree with TRBD1. Germline CDR1 reads SGHNT; CDR2 reads YYREEE (reference sequence). The CDR3 loop spans 13 amino acids. V was clipped by 4 bases and J by 14 bases; unmatched bases: 11. The CDR3 nucleotides are TGTGCCAGCAGCGCGTTACAGGGGTTTGGGCTGTTTTTT. The encoded protein is CASSALQGFGLFF.

The rearrangement joins TRBV28 to TRBJ1-1, with TRBD1 as a possible D gene (5 bases). Germline V gene lookup returns CDR1 MDHEN and CDR2 SYDVKM. CDR3 length: 13 residues. Trimming cost V 1 base and J 11 bases, with 14 bases left between them. The CDR3 DNA reads as TGTGCCAGCAGTTTATACCGGGGGGTGGCGGCTTTCTTT. This encodes CASSLYRGVAAFF.

This clone was counted a single time. The rearrangement links TRBV5-1 to TRBJ2-3; D is possibly TRBD1 (6 bases). This CDR3 is built from 15 residues. The V gene lost 2 bases and the J gene lost 2 bases, with 12 bases spanning the gap. CDR1 SGHRS and CDR2 YFSETQ come from the germline V gene. CDR3 residues: CASSFNQGNTDTQYF. In DNA form, the CDR3 reads TGCGCCAGCAGCTTCAATCAGGGGAACACAGATACGCAGTATTTT.

This chain connects TRBV5-6 to TRBJ1-2; unclear D gene. The CDR3 has 11 amino acids. The germline CDR1 and CDR2 sequences are SGHDT and YYEEEE. Trimming stripped 1 base from V and 7 bases from J, with 5 bases between. The CDR3 DNA reads TGTGCCAGCAGCTTGTCTCTTGGCTACACCTTC. It yields the protein CASSLSLGYTF.

The chain carries TRBV3-1 (or the pseudogene TRBV3-2) and TRBJ1-2; 9 nucleotides match TRBD1. Germline values: CDR1 LGHDT, CDR2 YNNKEL (reference sequence). The CDR3 is made up of 14 amino acids. Germline trimming cut 1 base from V and 7 bases from J; bases unmatched to any gene: 4. As DNA, the CDR3 is TGTGCCAGCAGCCAAGGGACAGGGGTCGGTGGCTACACCTTC. It is translated as CASSQGTGVGGYTF.

The chain links TRBV28 to TRBJ1-2; 10 nucleotides match TRBD1. J was trimmed by 7 bases and V by 6 bases; bases with no gene match: 5. CDR1 and CDR2 (germline): MDHEN, SYDVKM. This CDR3 has 13 amino acids. The CDR3 spells CASRLTGGLGYTF. As DNA, the CDR3 is TGTGCCAGCAGATTGACAGGGGGCCTTGGCTACACCTTC.

The chain is built from TRBV5-1 and TRBJ2-7, with 8 bases matching TRBD1. From germline, CDR1 is SGHRS and CDR2 YFSETQ. The CDR3 extends over 16 amino acids. After removal of 4 bases from V and 2 bases from J, the junction contained 11 bases not matched to a gene. The CDR3: CASSGAPGQVPYEQYF. In DNA form, the CDR3 reads TGCGCCAGCAGCGGGGCACCGGGACAGGTGCCCTACGAGCAGTACTTC.

The V gene is TRBV5-1, the J gene TRBJ1-6, with 9 bases matching TRBD1. The CDR3 consists of 15 residues. CDR1 and CDR2 (germline): SGHRS, YFSETQ. Trimming removed 1 base from V and 7 bases from J; junction bases left unmatched: 3. The CDR3 DNA follows: TGCGCCAGCAGCTTGAGGGACAGGGAAAATTCACCCCTCCACTTT. Encoded protein: CASSLRDRENSPLHF.

The chain couples TRBV9 to TRBJ2-3; D is perhaps TRBD2 (5 bases). Germline V gene sequence: CDR1 SGDLS, CDR2 YYNGEE. V was pared by 4 bases and J by 1 base, with 10 bases between. The CDR3 runs to 14 residues. CDR3 nucleotide sequence: TGTGCCAGCAGCCTCCCCGGGGGCACAGATACGCAGTATTTT. This gives the protein CASSLPGGTDTQYF.

This chain uses TRBV20-1 with TRBJ2-1; 9 bases align to TRBD2. With V trimmed by 3 bases and J by 0 bases, 6 bases remained unmatched. CDR3 length equals 16 residues. CDR1 DFQATT and CDR2 SNEGSKA come from the germline V gene (reference sequence). For the CDR3, the DNA is TGCAGTGCTAGTGACGCGGGGGGGAGCTCCTACAATGAGCAGTTCTTC. Its translation is CSASDAGGSSYNEQFF.

This rearrangement joins TRBV18 to TRBJ2-3, with 7 bases aligning to TRBD2. The CDR3 totals 15 residues. J lost 1 base, V lost 5 bases, and 6 bases had no gene match. Germline V gene sequence: CDR1 KGHSH, CDR2 LQKENI. In DNA form, the CDR3 reads TGTGCCAGCTCAAAGGGGCTAGCGGGCACAGATACGCAGTATTTT. Protein: CASSKGLAGTDTQYF. The entire variable domain, with the rest obtained from reference TRBV18 and TRBJ2-3, is as follows: NAGVMQNPRHLVRRRGQEARLRCSPMKGHSHVYWYRQLPEEGLKFMVYLQKENIIDESGMPKERFSAEFPKEGPSILRIQQVVRGDSAAYFCASSKGLAGTDTQYFGPGTRLTVL.